These 10 T cell receptor beta chains originate from one sample sequenced in a study of control samples from healthy donors and cancer patients. Clones were read by immunoSEQ multiplex PCR, and TCRdb kept only the in-frame ones, dropping some. The profile shows about 75,000 clones, around four fifths of them singletons. The sequencing sample was made of blood. All receptors come from a man between 45 and 60 years old in good health.

The gene calls are TRBV24-1 and TRBJ2-1; tentatively, D is TRBD2 (6 bases). Germline V gene sequence: CDR1 KGHDR, CDR2 SFDVKD. V gave up 5 bases and J gave up 0 bases, with 19 bases separating them. The CDR3 spans 18 residues. Here the CDR3 reads CATSVSPSAGLSYNEQFF. The CDR3 bases are TGTGCCACCAGTGTCTCCCCCTCAGCGGGCCTCTCCTACAATGAGCAGTTCTTC.

This chain connects TRBV7-3 to TRBJ2-1, with TRBD2 as a possible D gene (6 bases). The CDR3 runs to 13 residues. Deletions cut 5 bases from V and 7 bases from J, with 12 bases between. From germline, CDR1 is SGHTA and CDR2 FQGTGA. The CDR3 region has the DNA TGTGCCAGCAGCCCCCCCGGGAGTAATGAGCAGTTCTTC. Encoded protein: CASSPPGSNEQFF.

The chain couples TRBV21-1 to TRBJ1-1; TRBD1, the D gene given by the table, was not confirmed from the DNA. TRBV21-1 has pseudogene status. This CDR3 is 17 amino acids long. The DNA for the CDR3 is TGTGCCAGCAGCCTATACGACGGTAGGGGGATGAACACTGAAGCTTTCTTT. This encodes CASSLYDGRGMNTEAFF.

J is TRBJ2-7 and V is TRBV6-5, with TRBD2 matching 9 bases. V gave up 4 bases and J gave up 2 bases; unmatched junction bases: 3. The CDR3 loop spans 14 amino acids. Germline assignment: CDR1 MNHEY and CDR2 SVGAGI. The CDR3 sequence: CASSLGTSTYEQYF. The DNA for the CDR3 is TGTGCCAGCAGTTTGGGGACTAGCACCTACGAGCAGTACTTC.

The chain is built from TRBV5-1 and TRBJ2-2; 11 bases line up with TRBD2. CDR1 is SGHRS, CDR2 YFSETQ, per germline. V lost 6 bases and J lost 1; bases outside the gene matches: 8. The CDR3 totals 17 residues. The DNA for the CDR3 is TGCGCCAGCAAGTCGCTAGCGGGAGGTCAGAACACCGGGGAGCTGTTTTTT. This sequence encodes CASKSLAGGQNTGELFF.

The rearrangement links TRBV11-2 to TRBJ2-1, with TRBD2 matching over 10 bases. Trimming at V came to 5 bases and at J to 7 bases, leaving 11 bases not matched to a gene. The germline V gene encodes CDR1 SGHAT and CDR2 FQNNGV. CDR3 length equals 16 residues. The CDR3 region is CASSGLAGVLGNEQFF. In DNA, the CDR3 is TGTGCCAGCAGCGGGCTAGCGGGAGTCTTGGGGAATGAGCAGTTCTTC.

This chain links TRBV27 with TRBJ2-7; 8 bases align to TRBD2. CDR1 MNHEY and CDR2 SMNVEV come from the germline V gene (reference sequence). The CDR3 is 16 residues long. J gave up 0 bases and V 6 bases, and 10 bases lay outside the gene matches. This chain's CDR3 is CASSPRGLGSSYEQYF. The CDR3 DNA is TGTGCCAGCAGCCCACGGGGACTAGGATCCTCCTACGAGCAGTACTTC.

As DNA, the CDR3 is TGCGCCAGCAAAGCGGGAGGGCCGGGGGAGCAGTACTTC. Protein: CASKAGGPGEQYF. This chain joins TRBV5-1 and TRBJ2-7; 10 bases are shared with TRBD2. The CDR3 sequence is 13 residues long. The V gene end was trimmed by 6 bases and the J gene end by 7 bases; junction bases not matched to a gene: 7. Per germline, CDR1 SGHRS and CDR2 YFSETQ.

This chain links TRBV6-2 or TRBV6-3 with TRBJ1-4, with D hard to call. The CDR3 length is 16 residues. Germline CDR1 reads MNHEY; CDR2 reads SVGEGT. V gave up 0 bases and J gave up 5 bases, with 13 bases separating them. CDR3 residues: CASSYSYDGPNEKLFF. CDR3 DNA sequence: TGTGCCAGCAGTTACTCGTACGACGGACCAAATGAAAAACTGTTTTTT.

The chain carries TRBV7-2 and TRBJ2-2; 16 bases line up with TRBD2. Germline V gene data show CDR1 as SGHTA and CDR2 as FQGNSA. The J segment lost 7 bases and the V segment lost 6 bases, leaving 2 bases of the junction unmatched. The CDR3 sequence is 15 residues long. The CDR3 here is CASRGLAGGNGELFF. CDR3 DNA sequence: TGTGCCAGCAGGGGACTAGCGGGAGGGAACGGGGAGCTGTTTTTT.